Following are 32 T cell receptor beta chains from one sample sequenced in a study of blood T cell repertoires in COVID-19. The repertoire was sequenced with immunoSEQ multiplex PCR; TCRdb's copy has only in-frame clones and lacks some. The table shows just over 150,000 clones, with 80% to 90% occurring only once. Sequenced sample: peripheral blood. These receptors all stem from a woman in her 40s with acute or convalescent COVID-19.

This clone was found once. The chain recombines TRBV24-1 with TRBJ2-1; TRBD1 is a possible D gene (5 bases). CDR1 and CDR2 from the germline V gene are KGHDR and SFDVKD. This CDR3 has 12 residues. V was trimmed by 2 bases and J by 12 bases, leaving 10 bases between them. The CDR3 loop reads CATSDSPGSQFF. CDR3 DNA: TGTGCCACCAGTGATTCCCCAGGGTCGCAGTTCTTC.

A single count supports this clone. The chain carries TRBV28 and TRBJ2-1; D possibly corresponds to TRBD2 (5 bases). Trimming pared 7 bases from V and 2 bases from J, leaving 15 bases between. CDR3 length: 15 residues. The germline CDR1 and CDR2 sequences are MDHEN and SYDVKM. The CDR3 bases are TGTGCCAGCACCGTGGACGGGGATACCTACAATGAGCAGTTCTTC. Translated: CASTVDGDTYNEQFF.

The J gene is TRBJ2-3, the V gene TRBV29-1, with no clear D. Trimming took off 8 bases at V and 0 bases at J, with 15 bases between the two ends. The CDR3 consists of 14 residues. CDR1 and CDR2 from the germline V gene are SQVTM and ANQGSEA. The CDR3 region has the DNA TGCAGCACCCTGAAAAGTACTAGCACAGATACGCAGTATTTT. Translating gives CSTLKSTSTDTQYF.

This clone was observed a handful of times. This chain connects TRBV6-4 to TRBJ2-7; D call uncertain. This CDR3 comprises 12 residues. The germline V and J ends were trimmed by 2 bases and 6 bases, with 8 bases remaining between them. CDR1 and CDR2 (germline): MRHNA, SNTAGT. CDR3 nucleotides: TGTGCCAGCAGTGACGCGGTGGGCGAGCAGTACTTC. Residues: CASSDAVGEQYF.

CDR3 protein: CASSQGSGTEAFF. DNA of the CDR3: TGTGCCAGCAGCCAAGGGTCCGGCACTGAAGCTTTCTTT. V and J are TRBV3-1 (or the pseudogene TRBV3-2) and TRBJ1-1; D is ambiguous. Germline V gene sequence: CDR1 LGHDT, CDR2 YNNKEL (reference sequence). V was clipped by 1 base and J by 4 bases, with 7 bases between them. This CDR3 is built from 13 residues.

The rearrangement links TRBV20-1 to TRBJ1-1; D is ambiguous. Trimming left V 6 bases short and J 1 base short, with 6 bases between. Per germline, CDR1 DFQATT and CDR2 SNEGSKA (reference sequence). This CDR3 is built from 11 residues. In DNA, the CDR3 is TGCAGTGCGCGGCCGAACACTGAAGCTTTCTTT. Its protein product is CSARPNTEAFF.

The V and J genes are TRBV28 and TRBJ1-4, with 7 bases lining up with TRBD1. The V and J ends lost 4 bases and 6 bases, in that order; junction bases with no gene match: 8. Germline values: CDR1 MDHEN, CDR2 SYDVKM. CDR3 length equals 15 residues. CDR3 coding DNA: TGTGCCAGCAGTTCCCACCAGGGGGGCCATGAAAAACTGTTTTTT. This sequence encodes CASSSHQGGHEKLFF.

Points on this clone: The junction shows a germline mismatch at one end, possibly a read error. The chain links TRBV5-6 to TRBJ2-7, with 7 nucleotides matching TRBD1. The CDR3 contains 13 residues. Looked up from germline, CDR1 is SGHDT and CDR2 is YYEEEE. CDR3 nucleotides: TGTGCCAGCAGCTTTGGCTCGGGACAGCGCAAACGCTTC. Protein sequence: CASSFGSGQRKRF. Drawing the rest from reference TRBV5-6 and TRBJ2-7, the complete variable domain is DAGVTQSPTHLIKTRGQQVTLRCSPKSGHDTVSWYQQALGQGPQFIFQYYEEEERQRGNFPDRFSGHQFPNYSSELNVNALLLGDSALYLCASSFGSGQRKRFGPGTRLTVT.

This clone is labeled as medium-sized. The chain carries TRBV28 and TRBJ1-4; TRBD1 aligns across 12 bases. The CDR3 consists of 17 residues. The V gene's germline CDR1 is MDHEN and CDR2 SYDVKM. Trimming took 4 bases from V and 6 from J; bases not matched to a gene: 9. The CDR3 DNA is TGTGCCAGCAGTTCCGGGACAGGGGGCTTGGGGGATGAAAAACTGTTTTTT. Protein product: CASSSGTGGLGDEKLFF.

This chain connects TRBV4-1 to TRBJ2-6, with a tentative D call TRBD1 (5 bases). Germline CDR1 and CDR2: MGHRA and YSYEKL. V lost 7 bases to trimming and J lost 0 bases, with 19 bases between them. There are 18 residues in the CDR3. The CDR3 nucleotides are TGCGCCAGCACGATTGGGTACAGGACCGCCTCTGGGGCCAACGTCCTGACTTTC. Translation: CASTIGYRTASGANVLTF.

The chain combines TRBV19 with TRBJ1-2; tentatively, D is TRBD1 (5 bases). The germline gives CDR1 LNHDA, CDR2 SQIVND (reference sequence). The V and J ends lost 3 bases and 8 bases respectively, with 7 bases between them. The CDR3 covers 11 residues. The CDR3, as DNA: TGTGCCAGTAGTATGCGGGACGGCTACACCTTC. It specifies CASSMRDGYTF.

J is TRBJ2-1 and V is TRBV5-1; 8 positions agree with TRBD2. This CDR3 comprises 16 residues. From germline, CDR1 is SGHRS and CDR2 YFSETQ. Unmatched junction bases numbered 8, after V lost 0 bases and J lost 6 bases. The CDR3 spells CASSLGTKRGLNEQFF. The CDR3, as DNA: TGCGCCAGCAGCTTGGGTACTAAGCGGGGGCTCAATGAGCAGTTCTTC.

The chain is built from TRBV27 and TRBJ2-1; a weak D match, TRBD2 (5 bases). CDR3 length equals 14 residues. CDR1 is MNHEY and CDR2 is SMNVEV in the germline V gene (reference sequence). Trimming removed 2 bases from V and 8 bases from J, with 13 bases in between. In DNA form, the CDR3 reads TGTGCCAGCAGTTTAGCGGCTTTCGGGGATGAGCAGTTCTTC. Amino acids: CASSLAAFGDEQFF.

This chain joins TRBV19 and TRBJ2-6, with a possible D match to TRBD1 (5 bases). Trimming left V 9 bases short and J 0 bases short, with 12 bases between. Germline V CDR1 and CDR2: LNHDA, SQIVND (reference sequence). This CDR3 spans 15 amino acids. In DNA, the CDR3 is TGTGCCAGCGCAAGGGGATCCTCTGGGGCCAACGTCCTGACTTTC. This translates into CASARGSSGANVLTF.

The chain couples TRBV7-2 to TRBJ2-7, with D possibly TRBD2 on 5 matching bases. The CDR3 is 19 residues long. V was clipped by 5 bases and J by 2 bases, with 28 bases between them. Germline-derived CDR1 and CDR2 are SGHTA and FQGNSA. In nucleotides, the CDR3 is TGTGCCAGCAGCGCACGCCCACTAGGGCTAGCAGTAAACCCCTACGAGCAGTACTTC. It is translated as CASSARPLGLAVNPYEQYF.

The J gene is TRBJ1-2, the V gene TRBV19; 12 nucleotides align to TRBD1. Germline CDR1 is LNHDA and CDR2 is SQIVND (reference sequence). Germline trimming cut 6 bases from V and 1 base from J; bases unmatched to any gene: 9. The CDR3 length is 17 residues. The chain's CDR3 is CASSSRDRGRLNYGYTF. CDR3 sequence (DNA): TGTGCCAGTAGCAGCCGGGACAGGGGGCGCCTTAACTATGGCTACACCTTC.

The rearrangement joins TRBV30 to TRBJ2-7, with TRBD1 matching over 7 bases. The CDR3 has 14 residues. Germline CDR1 is GTSNPN and CDR2 is SVGIG (reference sequence). V lost 0 bases, J lost 4 bases, and 6 bases stayed unmatched. CDR3 region: CAWSVRQGYYEQYF. CDR3 in DNA: TGTGCCTGGAGTGTGCGACAGGGTTATTACGAGCAGTACTTC.

The rearrangement joins TRBV20-1 to TRBJ1-3, with no clear D. Germline loops: CDR1 DFQATT, CDR2 SNEGSKA (reference sequence). The V gene lost 6 bases and the J gene lost 4 bases, with 7 bases spanning the gap. The CDR3 is 11 residues long. CDR3 DNA: TGCAGTGCCGTGTCGGGAAACACCATATATTTT. Protein sequence: CSAVSGNTIYF.

J is TRBJ2-5 and V is TRBV5-4, with 9 bases aligning to TRBD1. Germline loops: CDR1 SGHNT, CDR2 YYREEE (reference sequence). Trimming removed 4 bases from V and 5 bases from J; junction bases left unmatched: 9. The CDR3 loop spans 15 amino acids. The CDR3 DNA sequence: TGTGCCAGCAGCCAATCACAGGGGGCCCGTGAGACCCAGTACTTC. As protein: CASSQSQGARETQYF.

The genes are TRBV6-5 and TRBJ1-6; D is unresolved. Germline V lookup: CDR1 MNHEY, CDR2 SVGAGI. This CDR3 has 14 amino acids. V was shortened by 2 bases and J by 7 bases, with 9 bases between the two germline ends. The CDR3 is CASSYARTNSPLHF. The CDR3 nucleotides are TGTGCCAGCAGTTACGCCAGAACGAATTCACCCCTCCACTTT.

The J gene is TRBJ1-1, the V gene TRBV4-1; maybe TRBD1 (6 bases). The CDR3 runs 14 residues. Deletions cut 3 bases from V and 1 base from J, with 9 bases between. CDR1 is MGHRA and CDR2 is YSYEKL in the germline V gene. CDR3 loop: CASSHAGANTEAFF. The CDR3 nucleotides read TGCGCCAGCAGCCACGCAGGGGCGAACACTGAAGCTTTCTTT.

V usage is TRBV18 and J usage is TRBJ1-2; D unresolved. CDR3 length equals 16 residues. The ends were cut back, 3 bases at V and 4 bases at J, with 18 bases in the middle. Looked up from germline, CDR1 is KGHSH and CDR2 is LQKENI. The CDR3 region is CASSPTSAFAIYGYTF. Written as DNA, the CDR3 is TGTGCCAGCTCACCCACGTCCGCTTTTGCTATCTATGGCTACACCTTC.

The chain combines TRBV10-2 with TRBJ2-1; 9 bases line up with TRBD2. CDR3 size: 15 residues. After removal of 3 bases from V and 4 bases from J, the junction contained 4 bases not matched to a gene. Germline values: CDR1 WSHSY, CDR2 SAAADI. CDR3 sequence (DNA): TGCGCCAGCAGTGATCTTAGCGGGGGTTACAATGAGCAGTTCTTC. This codes for CASSDLSGGYNEQFF.

This sequence joins TRBV9 and TRBJ1-1, with TRBD1 matching over 8 bases. This CDR3 spans 16 amino acids. J lost 0 bases, V lost 2 bases, and 6 bases had no gene match. Germline assignment: CDR1 SGDLS and CDR2 YYNGEE. CDR3 sequence reads: CASSVGTGTMNTEAFF. CDR3 DNA sequence: TGTGCCAGCAGCGTTGGGACAGGTACAATGAACACTGAAGCTTTCTTT.

This clone was counted a few times. The chain links TRBV6-5 to TRBJ2-2; the match to TRBD1 covers 9 bases. Germline CDR1 is MNHEY and CDR2 is SVGAGI. V gave up 2 bases and J gave up 4 bases; unmatched junction bases: 5. This CDR3 has 16 amino acids. DNA for the CDR3: TGTGCCAGCAGTTACGACAGGGGGTTGGGCACCGGGGAGCTGTTTTTT. It encodes CASSYDRGLGTGELFF.

The V and J genes are TRBV11-3 and TRBJ1-2; 7 bases map to TRBD1. Trimming cost V 2 bases and J 3 bases; bases outside gene matches: 3. This CDR3 contains 14 residues. The germline gives CDR1 SGHNT, CDR2 YENEEA. Here the CDR3 reads CASSLNGQDYGYTF. The CDR3 DNA reads as TGTGCCAGCAGCTTAAACGGACAGGACTATGGCTACACCTTC. Full variable domain (outside the CDR3, taken from reference TRBV11-3 and TRBJ1-2): EAGVVQSPRYKIIEKKQPVAFWCNPISGHNTLYWYLQNLGQGPELLIRYENEEAVDDSQLPKDRFSAERLKGVDSTLKIQPAELGDSAVYLCASSLNGQDYGYTFGSGTRLTVV.

The chain combines TRBV12-3 or TRBV12-4 with TRBJ2-7; possibly TRBD1 for D (6 bases). The CDR3 is made up of 12 amino acids. The V gene lost 3 bases and the J gene lost 6 bases, with 9 bases spanning the gap. The CDR3 DNA reads TGTGCCAGCAGTTTTGGGGGCTCCGAGCAGTACTTC. It yields the protein CASSFGGSEQYF.

The J gene is TRBJ1-3, the V gene TRBV19; D not certain. The CDR3 is 12 residues long. CDR1 is LNHDA and CDR2 is SQIVND in the germline V gene (reference sequence). Trimming took off 4 bases at V and 6 bases at J, with 7 bases between the two ends. The CDR3 coding sequence is TGTGCCAGTAGTACGTACACAAACACCATATATTTT. Translating it yields CASSTYTNTIYF.

This rearrangement joins TRBV5-6 to TRBJ2-1, with 7 nucleotides matching TRBD2. V dropped 4 bases and J dropped 4; count of bases not matched to a gene: 11. The germline V gene has CDR1 SGHDT and CDR2 YYEEEE. CDR3 length: 16 residues. This CDR3 reads CASSPQGGGVYNEQFF. The CDR3 DNA reads as TGTGCCAGCAGCCCCCAGGGCGGGGGTGTATACAATGAGCAGTTCTTC.

The chain recombines TRBV4-1 with TRBJ2-5; D not certain. Germline CDR1 reads MGHRA; CDR2 reads YSYEKL. V was shortened by 0 bases and J by 4 bases, with 9 bases between the two germline ends. The CDR3 sequence is 14 residues long. Here the CDR3 DNA reads TGCGCCAGCAGCCAAGAAAATTCCGGAGAGACCCAGTACTTC. Translating gives CASSQENSGETQYF.

The chain couples TRBV19 to TRBJ1-2; a weak D match, TRBD1 (5 bases). The CDR3 totals 15 residues. Germline CDR1 reads LNHDA; CDR2 reads SQIVND (reference sequence). With 2 bases removed from V and 1 base from J, the gap between germline ends came to 11 bases. The CDR3 bases are TGTGCCAGTAGTATATCGGGGGTGGGTAACTATGGCTACACCTTC. The encoded protein is CASSISGVGNYGYTF. Full variable domain (missing parts from reference TRBV19 and TRBJ1-2): DGGITQSPKYLFRKEGQNVTLSCEQNLNHDAMYWYRQDPGQGLRLIYYSQIVNDFQKGDIAEGYSVSREKKESFPLTVTSAQKNPTAFYLCASSISGVGNYGYTFGSGTRLTVV.

The V gene is TRBV21-1, the J gene TRBJ1-2. TRBV21-1 represents a pseudogene. The CDR3 covers 12 residues. The CDR3 DNA is TGTGCCAGCAAAATCCCTATGAAGGGCTACACCTTC. This gives the protein CASKIPMKGYTF.